Given below is one TCR beta chain in context. Its specificity is unknown. The data derive from a study of shared clonotypes between healthy human individuals. Study-level background: Researchers drew samples from two women and a few men aged 18 to 49.

The CDR3 covers 13 residues. Trimming removed 0 bases from V and 4 bases from J, with 4 bases in between. Germline V lookup: CDR1 LGHNA, CDR2 YSLEER. CD8 cells classed as naive were CD45RO-negative and positively selected for CCR7, excluding terminally differentiated effector memory CD45RA+ cells. Regarding the study as a whole: Of the naive CD4 clonotypes, about 5% were shared across several donors.

Deep-level assay runs were performed. TCRdb's copy holds only in-frame clones and misses some; the assay was immunoSEQ multiplex PCR. The table lists 800,000 to 950,000 clones, approximately 96% of them singletons. The sequence derives from a man aged 25-45 years in good health. The sample comprised naive CD8+ T cells sorted from blood. The rearrangement joins TRBV4-3 to TRBJ1-3, with D unresolved. CDR3 nucleotides: TGCGCCAGCAGCCAAGATGCAGGAAACACCATATATTTT. The encoded protein is CASSQDAGNTIYF.